This T cell receptor beta chain was sequenced for a study of T-cell memory formation after mild COVID-19. Points on this clonotype: No antigen is known for it.

Findings and limits, study-wide: Contracting clones, day 15 to 85, had balanced CD4/CD8, and later expanders favored CD4+.

The CDR3 loop spans 14 amino acids. The V end was cut by 4 bases, the J end by 3 bases, with 14 bases between. Germline CDR1 reads GTSNPN; CDR2 reads SVGIG (reference sequence). TCRdb processed the 5' RACE reads anew with MiXCR; each CDR3 protein has one entry. The table lists 170,000 or so distinct CDR3 sequences, about a fifth of them singletons. This sequence was found in an adult woman who had mild COVID-19 (a few samples of this study predate the infection). Cell type and time point are not known. The sample comprised PBMCs or a T cell subset sorted from them (not recorded which). The chain uses TRBV30 and TRBJ2-3, with D possibly TRBD1 on 5 matching bases. In DNA form, the CDR3 reads TGTGCCTGGAATAGGGGCCTGGGGACAGATACGCAGTATTTT. Amino acids: CAWNRGLGTDTQYF.